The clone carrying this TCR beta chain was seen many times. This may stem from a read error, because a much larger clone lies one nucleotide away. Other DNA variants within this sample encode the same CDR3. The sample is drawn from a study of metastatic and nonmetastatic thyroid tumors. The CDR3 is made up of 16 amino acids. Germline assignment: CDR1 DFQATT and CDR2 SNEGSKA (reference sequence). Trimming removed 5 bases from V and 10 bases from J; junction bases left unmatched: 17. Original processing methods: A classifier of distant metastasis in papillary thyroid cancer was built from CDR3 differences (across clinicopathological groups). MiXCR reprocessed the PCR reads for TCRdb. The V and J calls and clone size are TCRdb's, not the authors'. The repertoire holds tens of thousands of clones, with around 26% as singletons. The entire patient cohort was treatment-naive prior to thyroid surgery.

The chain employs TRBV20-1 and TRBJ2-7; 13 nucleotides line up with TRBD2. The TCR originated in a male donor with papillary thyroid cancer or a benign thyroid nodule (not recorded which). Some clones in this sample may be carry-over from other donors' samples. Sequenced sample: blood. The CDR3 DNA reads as TGCAGTGCTGAGAGGAGGACTAGCGGGAGTCTTCGTGAACAGTACTTC. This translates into CSAERRTSGSLREQYF.